The rows below give T cell receptor beta chains drawn from one sample of a study of shared clonotypes between healthy human individuals. TCRdb's copy holds only in-frame clones and misses some; the assay was immunoSEQ multiplex PCR. The table has some 2,000,000 clones, around 95% seen once; the top ten hold roughly 0.13%. The sample comprised naive CD4+ T cells sorted from blood. The receptors shown here come from a man aged 18 to 29 in good health. The CDR3 runs from the conserved cysteine through the conserved F or W. Fields, in order: clone size, CDR3 length, V gene, CDR3 protein. For some rows the clone size is stated as once, few or many, or as a class when expanded; others skip it.

abundance: .
len: 15
v_gene: TRBV7-9
CDR3aa: CASTFFPLNTGELFF

abundance: .
len: 13
v_gene: TRBV7-2
CDR3aa: CASSWWTAYEQYF

abundance: .
len: 15
v_gene: TRBV7-8
CDR3aa: CASSLDPGQFDEQYF

abundance: .
len: 15
v_gene: TRBV18
CDR3aa: CASSPNREGLGEQYF

abundance: .
len: 18
v_gene: TRBV15
CDR3aa: CATSRGTLVHSGANVLTF

abundance: .
len: 16
v_gene: TRBV5-1
CDR3aa: CASSVGGSGGAETQYF

abundance: .
len: 13
v_gene: TRBV25-1
CDR3aa: CASSEWGVHEQFF

abundance: .
len: 14
v_gene: TRBV19
CDR3aa: CASRTGTGANVLTF

abundance: .
len: 16
v_gene: TRBV7-9
CDR3aa: CASSYTGTGGLFQQYF

abundance: .
len: 14
v_gene: TRBV5-1
CDR3aa: CASSLNVPAEKLFF

abundance: once
len: 14
v_gene: TRBV10-3
CDR3aa: CATSGRADTDTQYF

abundance: .
len: 16
v_gene: TRBV30
CDR3aa: CAWSAGYLGMNTEAFF

abundance: .
len: 13
v_gene: TRBV5-4
CDR3aa: CASGDRTNSPLHF

abundance: .
len: 14
v_gene: TRBV5-1
CDR3aa: CASSMGQNNSPLHF

abundance: .
len: 15
v_gene: TRBV5-1
CDR3aa: CASSLARSERNTIYF

abundance: .
len: 13
v_gene: TRBV5-1
CDR3aa: CASSYGTQETQYF

abundance: .
len: 14
v_gene: TRBV7-9
CDR3aa: CASSLIFPGAEAFF

abundance: .
len: 13
v_gene: TRBV2
CDR3aa: CASTDRRTDTQYF

abundance: .
len: 16
v_gene: TRBV11-2
CDR3aa: CASSLGTSGVYGELFF

abundance: once
len: 16
v_gene: TRBV18
CDR3aa: CASSSRTSGSTDTQYF

abundance: once
len: 15
v_gene: TRBV19
CDR3aa: CATSPPGQGSRGYTF

abundance: .
len: 14
v_gene: TRBV5-4
CDR3aa: CASSLAGLRNEQFF

abundance: .
len: 15
v_gene: TRBV7-2
CDR3aa: CASSSAGPMNTEAFF

abundance: .
len: 16
v_gene: TRBV4-1
CDR3aa: CASSGQIGLAKNIQYF

abundance: .
len: 14
v_gene: TRBV6-1
CDR3aa: CASSDSSRGDIQYF

abundance: .
len: 15
v_gene: TRBV5-8
CDR3aa: CASSVGTSGTETQYF

abundance: .
len: 16
v_gene: TRBV4-1
CDR3aa: CASSQVAQGGTDTQYF

abundance: .
len: 16
v_gene: TRBV5-1
CDR3aa: CASSPGQGKRDTEAFF

abundance: .
len: 14
v_gene: TRBV10-2
CDR3aa: CASSEWRGDGTQYF

abundance: few
len: 13
v_gene: TRBV5-4
CDR3aa: CASSLWGVETQYF

abundance: .
len: 14
v_gene: TRBV25-1
CDR3aa: CASSAAGTAYGYTF

abundance: once
len: 13
v_gene: TRBV5-1
CDR3aa: CASSLLDADTQYF

abundance: .
len: 13
v_gene: TRBV7-9
CDR3aa: CASSLVESSEQYF

abundance: .
len: 15
v_gene: TRBV28
CDR3aa: CASSTSTTGGGEAFF

abundance: .
len: 14
v_gene: TRBV27
CDR3aa: CASSLEGRGYEQYF

abundance: .
len: 14
v_gene: TRBV28
CDR3aa: CASTQTGVTYGYTF

abundance: .
len: 16
v_gene: TRBV28
CDR3aa: CASSPTGTRVADTQYF

abundance: .
len: 12
v_gene: TRBV6-1
CDR3aa: CASNLSGNTIYF

abundance: .
len: 14
v_gene: TRBV6-1
CDR3aa: CASTHPPERTEAFF

abundance: .
len: 11
v_gene: TRBV28
CDR3aa: CASSRPNEQYF

abundance: .
len: 10
v_gene: TRBV20-1
CDR3aa: CSAKRSEQYF

abundance: once
len: 13
v_gene: TRBV5-4
CDR3aa: CASSTGDGFEAFF

abundance: .
len: 14
v_gene: TRBV10-3
CDR3aa: CAIRPHPLNTEAFF

abundance: .
len: 15
v_gene: TRBV10-1
CDR3aa: CASSESRGSTDTQYF